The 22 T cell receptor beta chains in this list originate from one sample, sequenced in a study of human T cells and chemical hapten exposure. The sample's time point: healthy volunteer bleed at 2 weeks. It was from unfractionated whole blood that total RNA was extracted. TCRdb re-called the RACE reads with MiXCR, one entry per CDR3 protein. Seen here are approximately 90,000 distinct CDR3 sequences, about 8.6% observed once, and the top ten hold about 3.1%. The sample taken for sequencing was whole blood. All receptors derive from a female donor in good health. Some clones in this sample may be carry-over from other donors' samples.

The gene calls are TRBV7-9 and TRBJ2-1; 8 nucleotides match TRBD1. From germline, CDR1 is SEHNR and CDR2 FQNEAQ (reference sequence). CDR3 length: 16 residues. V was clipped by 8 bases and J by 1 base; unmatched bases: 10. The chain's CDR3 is CASEDRAFRSYNEQFF. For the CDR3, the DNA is TGTGCCAGCGAGGACAGGGCTTTCCGGTCCTACAATGAGCAGTTCTTC.

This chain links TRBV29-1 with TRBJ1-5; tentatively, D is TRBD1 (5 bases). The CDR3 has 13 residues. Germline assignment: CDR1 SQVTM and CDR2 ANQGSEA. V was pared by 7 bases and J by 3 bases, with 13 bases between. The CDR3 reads CSAAGGTNQPQHF. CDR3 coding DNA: TGCAGCGCCGCTGGGGGAACCAATCAGCCCCAGCATTTT. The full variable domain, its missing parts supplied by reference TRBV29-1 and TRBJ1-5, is SAVISQKPSRDICQRGTSLTIQCQVDSQVTMMFWYRQQPGQSLTLIATANQGSEATYESGFVIDKFPISRPNLTFSTLTVSNMSPEDSSIYLCSAAGGTNQPQHFGDGTRLSIL.

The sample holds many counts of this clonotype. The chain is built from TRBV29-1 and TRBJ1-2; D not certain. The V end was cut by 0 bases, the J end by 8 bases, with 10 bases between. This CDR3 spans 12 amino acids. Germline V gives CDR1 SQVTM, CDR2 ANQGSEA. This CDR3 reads CSVEDLGLGYTF. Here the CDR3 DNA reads TGCAGCGTTGAAGATCTTGGGTTGGGCTACACCTTC.

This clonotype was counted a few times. CDR3: CASSLAVGANEKLFF. CDR3 nucleotides: TGCGCCAGCAGCTTGGCCGTGGGGGCTAATGAAAAACTGTTTTTT. This rearrangement joins TRBV5-1 to TRBJ1-4; D is possibly TRBD1 (5 bases). The length of the CDR3 is 15 residues. V was pared by 0 bases and J by 3 bases, with 9 bases between. Germline values: CDR1 SGHRS, CDR2 YFSETQ.

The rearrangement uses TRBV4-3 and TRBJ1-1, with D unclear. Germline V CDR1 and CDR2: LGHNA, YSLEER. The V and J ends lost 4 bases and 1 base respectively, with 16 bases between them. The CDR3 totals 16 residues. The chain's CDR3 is CASSPAVGVGNTEAFF. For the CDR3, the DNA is TGCGCCAGCAGCCCCGCGGTCGGGGTCGGGAACACTGAAGCTTTCTTT.

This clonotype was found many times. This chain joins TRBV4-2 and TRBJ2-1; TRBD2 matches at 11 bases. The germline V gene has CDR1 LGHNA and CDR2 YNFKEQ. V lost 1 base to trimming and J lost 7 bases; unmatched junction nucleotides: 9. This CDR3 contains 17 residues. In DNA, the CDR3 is TGTGCCAGCAGCCAAGTCCTAGCGGGAGGAAAGGGAAATGAGCAGTTCTTC. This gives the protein CASSQVLAGGKGNEQFF.

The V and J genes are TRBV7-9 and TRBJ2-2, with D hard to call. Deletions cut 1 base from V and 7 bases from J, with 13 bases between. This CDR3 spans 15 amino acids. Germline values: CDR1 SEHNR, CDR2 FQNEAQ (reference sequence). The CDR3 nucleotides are TGTGCCAGCAGCTTAGTCACCCCTCAAGGCGGGGAGCTGTTTTTT. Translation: CASSLVTPQGGELFF.

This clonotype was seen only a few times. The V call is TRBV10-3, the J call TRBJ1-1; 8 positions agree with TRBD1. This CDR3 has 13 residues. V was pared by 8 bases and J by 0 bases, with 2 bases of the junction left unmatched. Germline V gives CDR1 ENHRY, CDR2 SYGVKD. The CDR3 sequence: CAIGDRLNTEAFF. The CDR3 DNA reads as TGTGCCATCGGGGACAGGCTGAACACTGAAGCTTTCTTT.

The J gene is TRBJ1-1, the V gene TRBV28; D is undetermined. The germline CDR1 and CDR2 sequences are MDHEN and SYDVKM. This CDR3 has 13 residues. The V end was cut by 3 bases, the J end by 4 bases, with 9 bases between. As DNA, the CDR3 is TGTGCCAGCAGTTTGGAGTATAGCACTGAAGCTTTCTTT. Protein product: CASSLEYSTEAFF.

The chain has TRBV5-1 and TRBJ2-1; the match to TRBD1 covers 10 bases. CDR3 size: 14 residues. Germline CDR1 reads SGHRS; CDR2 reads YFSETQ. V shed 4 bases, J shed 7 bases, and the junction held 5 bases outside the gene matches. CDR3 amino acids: CASSPGQGQNEQFF. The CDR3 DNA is TGCGCCAGCAGCCCGGGACAGGGGCAGAATGAGCAGTTCTTC.

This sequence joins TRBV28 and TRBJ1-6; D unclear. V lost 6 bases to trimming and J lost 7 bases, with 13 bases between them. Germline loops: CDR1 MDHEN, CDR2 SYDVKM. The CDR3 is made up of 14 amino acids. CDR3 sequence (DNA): TGTGCCAGCAGCCCCTCGGGGAAAAATTCACCCCTCCACTTT. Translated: CASSPSGKNSPLHF.

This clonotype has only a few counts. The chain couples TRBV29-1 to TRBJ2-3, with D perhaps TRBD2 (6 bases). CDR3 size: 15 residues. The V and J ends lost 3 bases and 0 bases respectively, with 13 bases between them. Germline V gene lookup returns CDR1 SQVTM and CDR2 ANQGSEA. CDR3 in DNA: TGCAGCGTTGAGATGGGCGGGACTAGCACAGATACGCAGTATTTT. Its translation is CSVEMGGTSTDTQYF.

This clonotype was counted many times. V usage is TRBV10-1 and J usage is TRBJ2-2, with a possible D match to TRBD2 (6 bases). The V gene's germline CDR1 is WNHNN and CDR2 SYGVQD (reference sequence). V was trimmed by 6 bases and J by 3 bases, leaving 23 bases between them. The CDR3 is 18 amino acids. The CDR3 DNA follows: TGCGCCAGCAGCCGAAAAGCGATGGACTGGGGGGACACCGGGGAGCTGTTTTTT. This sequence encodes CASSRKAMDWGDTGELFF.

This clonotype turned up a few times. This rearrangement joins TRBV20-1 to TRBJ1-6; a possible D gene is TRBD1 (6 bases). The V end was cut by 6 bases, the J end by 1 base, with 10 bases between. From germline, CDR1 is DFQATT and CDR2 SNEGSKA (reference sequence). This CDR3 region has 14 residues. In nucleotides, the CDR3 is TGCAGTGCAATAACAGGGTCCTATAATTCACCCCTCCACTTT. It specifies CSAITGSYNSPLHF.

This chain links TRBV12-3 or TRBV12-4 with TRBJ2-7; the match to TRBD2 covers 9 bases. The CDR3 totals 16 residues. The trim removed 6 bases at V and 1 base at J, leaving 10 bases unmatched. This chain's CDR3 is CASSQLASGVSYEQYF. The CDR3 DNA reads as TGTGCCAGCAGCCAGCTGGCTAGCGGGGTATCCTACGAGCAGTACTTC.

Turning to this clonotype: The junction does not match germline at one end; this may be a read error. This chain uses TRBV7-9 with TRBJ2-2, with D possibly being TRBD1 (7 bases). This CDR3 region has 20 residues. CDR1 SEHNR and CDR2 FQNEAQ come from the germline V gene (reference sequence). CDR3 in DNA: TGTGCCAGCAGCTCCTATCCCCAAGTGCGGGACAGAAATTATCCCGGGAAGCTGTTTTTT. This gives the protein CASSSYPQVRDRNYPGKLFF.

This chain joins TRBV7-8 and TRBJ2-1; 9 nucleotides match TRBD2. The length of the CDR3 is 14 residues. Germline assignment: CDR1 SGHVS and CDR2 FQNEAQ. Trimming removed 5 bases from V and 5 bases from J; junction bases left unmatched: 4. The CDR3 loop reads CASSQREEDNEQFF. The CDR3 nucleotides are TGTGCCAGCAGCCAGCGGGAGGAGGACAATGAGCAGTTCTTC.

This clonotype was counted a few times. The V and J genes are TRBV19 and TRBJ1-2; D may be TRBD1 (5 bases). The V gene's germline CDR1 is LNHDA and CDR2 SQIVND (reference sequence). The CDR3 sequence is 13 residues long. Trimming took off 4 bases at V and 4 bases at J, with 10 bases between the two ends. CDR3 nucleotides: TGTGCCAGTAGTAAGACAGACTTCTATGGCTACACCTTC. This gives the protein CASSKTDFYGYTF.

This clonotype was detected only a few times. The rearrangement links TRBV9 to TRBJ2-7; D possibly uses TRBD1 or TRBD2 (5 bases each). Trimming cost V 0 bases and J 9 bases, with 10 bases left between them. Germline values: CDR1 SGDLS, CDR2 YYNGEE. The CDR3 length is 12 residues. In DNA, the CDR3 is TGTGCCAGCAGCGTAGGGGACCCGCGGCAGTACTTC. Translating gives CASSVGDPRQYF.

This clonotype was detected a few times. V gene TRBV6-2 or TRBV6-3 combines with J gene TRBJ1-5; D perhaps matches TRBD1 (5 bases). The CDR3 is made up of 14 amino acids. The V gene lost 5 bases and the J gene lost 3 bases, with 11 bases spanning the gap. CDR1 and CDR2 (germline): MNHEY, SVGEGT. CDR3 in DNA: TGTGCCAGCAGTAGAGACAGCAACAATCAGCCCCAGCATTTT. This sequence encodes CASSRDSNNQPQHF.

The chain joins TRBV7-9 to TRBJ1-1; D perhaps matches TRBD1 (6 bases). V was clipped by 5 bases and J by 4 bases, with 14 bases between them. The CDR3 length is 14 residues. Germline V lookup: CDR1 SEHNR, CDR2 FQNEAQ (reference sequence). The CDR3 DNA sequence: TGTGCCAGCAGCCTGCTGGGGGGGGCCACTGAAGCTTTCTTT. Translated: CASSLLGGATEAFF.

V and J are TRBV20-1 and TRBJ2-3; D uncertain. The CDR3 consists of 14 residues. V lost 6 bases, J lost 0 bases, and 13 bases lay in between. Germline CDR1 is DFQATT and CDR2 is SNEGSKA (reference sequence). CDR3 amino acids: CSATSPRSTDTQYF. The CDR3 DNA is TGCAGTGCCACCTCCCCCCGAAGCACAGATACGCAGTATTTT.